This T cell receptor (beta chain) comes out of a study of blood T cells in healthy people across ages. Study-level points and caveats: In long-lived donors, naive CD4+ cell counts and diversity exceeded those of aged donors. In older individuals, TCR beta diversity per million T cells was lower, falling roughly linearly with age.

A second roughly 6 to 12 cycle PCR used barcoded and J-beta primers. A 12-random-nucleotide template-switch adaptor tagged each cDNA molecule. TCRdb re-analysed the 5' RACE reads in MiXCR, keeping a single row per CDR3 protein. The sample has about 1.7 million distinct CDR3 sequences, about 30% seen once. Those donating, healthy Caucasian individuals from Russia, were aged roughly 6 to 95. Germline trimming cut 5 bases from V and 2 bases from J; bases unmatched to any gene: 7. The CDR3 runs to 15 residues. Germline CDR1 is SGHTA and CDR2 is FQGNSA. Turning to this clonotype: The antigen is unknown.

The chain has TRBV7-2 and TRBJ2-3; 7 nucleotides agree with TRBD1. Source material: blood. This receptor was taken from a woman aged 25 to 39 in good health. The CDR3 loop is CASSPQGSYTDTQYF. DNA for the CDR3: TGTGCCAGCAGCCCACAGGGGTCTTACACAGATACGCAGTATTTT.